This entry is about one T cell receptor beta chain. The data belong to a study of blood T cell repertoires in COVID-19. The overall study: Collection of acute and convalescent COVID-19 samples took place in the United States, Italy and Spain. PBMCs, B-cell-depleted T cells, or T cells provided the cDNA or gDNA that made up the material.

Losses at the gene ends were 5 bases for V and 1 base for J; bases not matched to a gene: 1. This CDR3 comprises 14 residues. Germline CDR1 SGHTA, CDR2 FQGTGA. Authors' analysis steps: Estimation of nucleated cell counts was performed using reference gene primer amplification. Clones were sequenced by immunoSEQ multiplex PCR, and TCRdb holds only the in-frame ones, with some missing. That table supplies the V and J calls and clone size; D and trimming were determined from the DNA. The sample consists of some 99,000 clones, around nine tenths of them appearing once. The chain employs TRBV7-3 and TRBJ1-1, with TRBD1 identical over 10 bases. Material for sequencing was peripheral blood. The TCR sequence derives from a man in his sixties or seventies with acute or convalescent COVID-19. CDR3 residues: CASSRDRGNTEAFF. The CDR3 bases are TGTGCCAGCAGCCGGGACAGGGGGAACACTGAAGCTTTCTTT.